This passage covers 5 T cell receptor beta chains from one sample sequenced in a study of resident and recirculating memory T cells in vitiligo. Assay: immunoSEQ multiplex PCR; the TCRdb copy retains only in-frame clones and omits some. The sample holds 75,000 to 85,000 clones, 92% seen once. Source material: blood. The receptors derive from a male donor with vitiligo.

The V call is TRBV6-4, the J call TRBJ2-7; weak D call: TRBD2 (6 bases). This CDR3 is built from 14 residues. V dropped 6 bases and J dropped 4 bases, with 16 bases sitting between them. Germline V gives CDR1 MRHNA, CDR2 SNTAGT. The CDR3, as DNA: TGTGCCAGCAGATTCCGACTAGTGGTGTACGAGCAGTACTTC. The encoded protein is CASRFRLVVYEQYF.

This chain joins TRBV6-1 and TRBJ1-1; no definite D call. Between the trimmed V and J ends, which lost 4 bases and 1 base, there was a span of 10 bases. In germline, CDR1 is MNHNS, CDR2 SASEGT. CDR3 length: 14 amino acids. CDR3 protein: CASSVGRGNTEAFF. CDR3 nucleotides: TGTGCCAGCAGTGTAGGACGGGGGAACACTGAAGCTTTCTTT.

The chain uses TRBV25-1 and TRBJ1-2; 8 nucleotides line up with TRBD1. Germline V gives CDR1 MGHDK, CDR2 SYGVNS. CDR3 length equals 14 residues. With 3 bases clipped from V and 2 bases from J, the junction kept 2 bases outside the gene matches. Written as DNA, the CDR3 is TGTGCCAGCAGTGACTGGACAGGGAACTATGGCTACACCTTC. Protein sequence: CASSDWTGNYGYTF.

The chain recombines TRBV9 with TRBJ2-3; D is possibly TRBD2 (7 bases). V dropped 0 bases and J dropped 2 bases, with 13 bases sitting between them. The CDR3 is 16 amino acids. Germline CDR1 is SGDLS and CDR2 is YYNGEE. DNA of the CDR3: TGTGCCAGCAGCGTAGAGGGGGAGGGGGTCACAGATACGCAGTATTTT. Protein sequence: CASSVEGEGVTDTQYF. The entire variable domain, with the rest obtained from reference TRBV9 and TRBJ2-3, is as follows: DSGVTQTPKHLITATGQRVTLRCSPRSGDLSVYWYQQSLDQGLQFLIQYYNGEERAKGNILERFSAQQFPDLHSELNLSSLELGDSALYFCASSVEGEGVTDTQYFGPGTRLTVL.

CDR3 bases: TGCGCCAGCAGCCAAGAAAGGACAGGGGGCCCCAGGGGGGAGCAGTTCTTC. This encodes CASSQERTGGPRGEQFF. The chain joins TRBV4-1 to TRBJ2-1, with 11 bases identical to TRBD1. CDR3 length: 17 amino acids. The J segment lost 10 bases and the V segment lost 0 bases, leaving 11 bases of the junction unmatched. Germline-derived CDR1 and CDR2 are MGHRA and YSYEKL.